These 18 T cell receptor beta chains came from one sample sequenced in a study of beta chain features in type 1 diabetes. Every bit of the isolated RNA underwent reverse transcription, so sequencing read expressed TCRB transcripts. Assay used: immunoSEQ multiplex PCR; TCRdb lists only in-frame clones, some missing. Counted here are under 450,000 clones, roughly 14% occurring once; the ten biggest clones make up less than 0.04%. The specimen was naive CD4+ T cells from blood. Receptors were obtained from a man aged 25-45 years in good health.

The V call is TRBV30, the J call TRBJ2-3; maybe TRBD2 (5 bases). The CDR3 loop spans 13 amino acids. V dropped 2 bases and J dropped 4 bases, with 10 bases sitting between them. Per germline, CDR1 GTSNPN and CDR2 SVGIG (reference sequence). CDR3 nucleotide sequence: TGTGCCTGGAGTTCTAGCCGACCAGATACGCAGTATTTT. It yields the protein CAWSSSRPDTQYF.

This clone has a handful of counts. The rearrangement uses TRBV9 and TRBJ1-1; D is uncertain. Germline values: CDR1 SGDLS, CDR2 YYNGEE. Trimming pared 3 bases from V and 0 bases from J, leaving 9 bases between. CDR3 length: 14 residues. The CDR3 sequence is CASSGSGMNTEAFF. The CDR3 DNA reads as TGTGCCAGCAGCGGCTCGGGGATGAACACTGAAGCTTTCTTT.

The chain carries TRBV7-9 and TRBJ2-1, with TRBD2 matching over 9 bases. Germline assignment: CDR1 SEHNR and CDR2 FQNEAQ (reference sequence). The CDR3 loop spans 15 amino acids. The V and J ends lost 7 bases and 9 bases, in that order; junction bases with no gene match: 13. DNA of the CDR3: TGTGCCAGCACTTTTATTATGAGCGGGGGGTTTGAGCAGTTCTTC. This encodes CASTFIMSGGFEQFF. The complete variable domain, with remaining parts taken from reference TRBV7-9 and TRBJ2-1, reads DTGVSQNPRHKITKRGQNVTFRCDPISEHNRLYWYRQTLGQGPEFLTYFQNEAQLEKSRLLSDRFSAERPKGSFSTLEIQRTEQGDSAMYLCASTFIMSGGFEQFFGPGTRLTVL.

The V gene is TRBV21-1, the J gene TRBJ2-7; TRBD1, the D gene given by the table, was not confirmed from the DNA. TRBV21-1 is noted as a pseudogene. The CDR3 totals 13 residues. CDR3 amino acids: CASSRTESYEQYV. The DNA of the CDR3 is TGTGCCAGCAGCCGGACAGAATCCTACGAGCAGTACGTC.

In its sample, this clone was seen a few times. The genes are TRBV4-3 and TRBJ2-2; a possible D gene is TRBD1 (6 bases). Germline values: CDR1 LGHNA, CDR2 YSLEER. The CDR3 runs to 15 residues. Trimming stripped 4 bases from V and 1 base from J, with 10 bases between. The CDR3, as DNA: TGCGCCAGCAGCCCGGTACAGGGGAACACCGGGGAGCTGTTTTTT. It specifies CASSPVQGNTGELFF.

This clone was seen a few times. The chain combines TRBV2 with TRBJ2-5, with D unresolved. With 2 bases removed from V and 2 bases from J, the gap between germline ends came to 6 bases. The germline V gene has CDR1 SNHLY and CDR2 FYNNEI. The CDR3 covers 13 residues. The CDR3 loop is CASSEYSQETQYF. The CDR3 DNA is TGTGCCAGCAGTGAATACAGTCAAGAGACCCAGTACTTC.

This clone was seen a handful of times. The chain couples TRBV18 to TRBJ2-5; unclear D gene. V lost 4 bases, J lost 7 bases, and 19 bases lay in between. The CDR3 loop spans 15 amino acids. CDR1 KGHSH and CDR2 LQKENI come from the germline V gene. CDR3 in DNA: TGTGCCAGCTCACGCCGGGCCCCTCAGGTCGGGACCCAGTACTTC. As protein: CASSRRAPQVGTQYF.

This clone has more than one count but fewer than ten. V gene TRBV6-5 combines with J gene TRBJ2-5; D ambiguous. Germline CDR1 and CDR2: MNHEY and SVGAGI. V lost 7 bases to trimming and J lost 11 bases, with 20 bases between them. The CDR3 length is 13 residues. As DNA, the CDR3 is TGTGCCAGCACCAACGGCGAGGCGTCAGAGCAGTACTTC. Protein: CASTNGEASEQYF.

For this clone: One end of the junction does not line up with germline, which may come from a read error. J is TRBJ1-3 and V is TRBV30; no clear D. The length of the CDR3 is 12 residues. Per germline, CDR1 GTSNPN and CDR2 SVGIG (reference sequence). In DNA, the CDR3 is TGCTCCTTCGGTAACTCTGGAAACACCATATATTTT. Its protein product is CSFGNSGNTIYF.

This clone was seen more than once but under ten times. This chain joins TRBV20-1 and TRBJ2-1; no definite D call. This CDR3 is 11 amino acids long. Germline V lookup: CDR1 DFQATT, CDR2 SNEGSKA (reference sequence). CDR3 coding DNA: TGCGGCTGTGAGTTAGCCGATGAGCAGTTCTTC. Translated: CGCELADEQFF.

This clone occurred a few times. The rearrangement uses TRBV15 and TRBJ2-1; unclear D gene. Trimming left V 3 bases short and J 3 bases short, with 18 bases between. Germline V gene sequence: CDR1 LNHNV, CDR2 YYDKDF (reference sequence). The CDR3 consists of 17 residues. CDR3 region: CATSSPLKDIRYNEQFF. CDR3 DNA sequence: TGTGCCACCAGCAGCCCTCTAAAGGATATACGCTACAATGAGCAGTTCTTC.

This chain uses TRBV30 with TRBJ1-1; tentatively, D is TRBD1 (5 bases). V lost 0 bases to trimming and J lost 0 bases, with 11 bases between them. Germline CDR1 and CDR2: GTSNPN and SVGIG (reference sequence). There are 15 residues in the CDR3. Here the CDR3 reads CAWSVRGSVNTEAFF. The CDR3 DNA reads as TGTGCCTGGAGTGTACGGGGCAGCGTGAACACTGAAGCTTTCTTT.

This clone was observed a handful of times. The V and J genes are TRBV5-1 and TRBJ2-3; TRBD1 might be the D (5 bases). The CDR3 covers 12 residues. Germline V CDR1 and CDR2: SGHRS, YFSETQ. V was pared by 4 bases and J by 5 bases, with 8 bases between. CDR3 in DNA: TGCGCCAGCAGCCAAGGGGAAGATACGCAGTATTTT. It specifies CASSQGEDTQYF. Looking up the rest from reference TRBV5-1 and TRBJ2-3 gives the full variable domain: KAGVTQTPRYLIKTRGQQVTLSCSPISGHRSVSWYQQTPGQGLQFLFEYFSETQRNKGNFPGRFSGRQFSNSRSEMNVSTLELGDSALYLCASSQGEDTQYFGPGTRLTVL.

The V call is TRBV13, the J call TRBJ1-2; D not resolved. The CDR3 runs 12 residues. The V end lost 5 bases, the J end lost 8 bases, and 12 bases lay between the germline ends. Per germline, CDR1 PRHDT and CDR2 FYEKMQ (reference sequence). CDR3 region: CASSTGALGYTF. CDR3 nucleotides: TGTGCCAGCAGCACCGGAGCCCTCGGCTACACCTTC.

This clone was seen a handful of times. The rearrangement links TRBV9 to TRBJ2-4; D ambiguous. This CDR3 comprises 15 residues. CDR1 is SGDLS, CDR2 YYNGEE, per germline. Trimming removed 4 bases at V and 2 bases at J, with 13 bases between. CDR3 sequence (DNA): TGTGCCAGCAGCCACAATCCGAGTTCCAAAAACATTCAGTACTTC. Translating gives CASSHNPSSKNIQYF.

The rearrangement joins TRBV4-3 to TRBJ1-2; no reliable D call. From germline, CDR1 is LGHNA and CDR2 YSLEER. CDR3 length: 14 amino acids. The V end lost 0 bases, the J end lost 5 bases, and 10 bases lay between the germline ends. CDR3 sequence (DNA): TGCGCCAGCAGCCAAGATCTACTGGGATATGGCTACACCTTC. It is translated as CASSQDLLGYGYTF.

This clone was recorded a few times. The rearrangement joins TRBV28 to TRBJ1-2, with D unresolved. The CDR3 extends over 13 amino acids. Trimming shortened V by 2 bases and J by 2 bases, and 6 bases separated the two germline ends. Germline CDR1 and CDR2: MDHEN and SYDVKM. The CDR3 reads CASSLKANYGYTF. DNA for the CDR3: TGTGCCAGCAGTTTAAAGGCAAACTATGGCTACACCTTC.

The genes are TRBV4-3 and TRBJ1-1; TRBD1 is a possible D gene (6 bases). V lost 0 bases and J 1 base, leaving 9 bases between the germline ends. Germline V CDR1 and CDR2: LGHNA, YSLEER. The CDR3 extends over 15 amino acids. The CDR3, as DNA: TGCGCCAGCAGCCAAGAGTCACAGGGGAACACTGAAGCTTTCTTT. Its translation is CASSQESQGNTEAFF.